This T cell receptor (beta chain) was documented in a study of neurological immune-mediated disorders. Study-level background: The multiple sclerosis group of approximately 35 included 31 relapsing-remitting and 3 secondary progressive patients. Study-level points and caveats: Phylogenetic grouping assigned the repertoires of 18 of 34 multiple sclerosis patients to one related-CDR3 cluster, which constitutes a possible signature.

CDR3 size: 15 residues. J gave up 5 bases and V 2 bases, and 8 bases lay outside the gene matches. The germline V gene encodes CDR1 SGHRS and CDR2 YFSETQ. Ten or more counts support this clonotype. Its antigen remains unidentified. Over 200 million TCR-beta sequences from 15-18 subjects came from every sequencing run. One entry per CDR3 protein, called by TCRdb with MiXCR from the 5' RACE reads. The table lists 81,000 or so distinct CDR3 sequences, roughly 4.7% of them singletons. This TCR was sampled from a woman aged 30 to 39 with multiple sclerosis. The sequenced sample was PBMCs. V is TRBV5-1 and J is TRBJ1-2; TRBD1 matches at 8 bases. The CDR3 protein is CASSFGSRQGYGYTF. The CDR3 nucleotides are TGCGCCAGCAGCTTTGGATCTAGACAGGGGTATGGCTACACCTTC. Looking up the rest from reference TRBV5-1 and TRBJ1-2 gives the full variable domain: KAGVTQTPRYLIKTRGQQVTLSCSPISGHRSVSWYQQTPGQGLQFLFEYFSETQRNKGNFPGRFSGRQFSNSRSEMNVSTLELGDSALYLCASSFGSRQGYGYTFGSGTRLTVV.